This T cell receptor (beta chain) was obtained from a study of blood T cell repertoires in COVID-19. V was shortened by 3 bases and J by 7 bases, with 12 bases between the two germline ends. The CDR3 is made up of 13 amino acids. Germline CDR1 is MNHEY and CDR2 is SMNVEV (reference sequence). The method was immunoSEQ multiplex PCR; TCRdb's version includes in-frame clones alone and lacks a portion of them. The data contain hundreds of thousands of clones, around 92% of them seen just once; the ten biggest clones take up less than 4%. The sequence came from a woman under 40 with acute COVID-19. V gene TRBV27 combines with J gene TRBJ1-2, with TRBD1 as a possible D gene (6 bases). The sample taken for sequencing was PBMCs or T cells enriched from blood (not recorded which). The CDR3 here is CASSFLQGFGYTF. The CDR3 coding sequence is TGTGCCAGCAGTTTTCTACAGGGTTTTGGCTACACCTTC.